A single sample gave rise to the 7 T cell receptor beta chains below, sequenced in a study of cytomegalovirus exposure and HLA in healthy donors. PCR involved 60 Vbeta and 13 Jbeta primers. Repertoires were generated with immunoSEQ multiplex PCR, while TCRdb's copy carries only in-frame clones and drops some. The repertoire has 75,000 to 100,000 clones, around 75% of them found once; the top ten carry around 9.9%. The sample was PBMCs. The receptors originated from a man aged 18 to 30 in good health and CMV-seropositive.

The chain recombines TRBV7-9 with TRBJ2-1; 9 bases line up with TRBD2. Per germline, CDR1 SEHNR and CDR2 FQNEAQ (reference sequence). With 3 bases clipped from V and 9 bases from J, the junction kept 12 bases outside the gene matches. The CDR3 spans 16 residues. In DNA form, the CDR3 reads TGTGCCAGCAGCTTGGGAGCGGGGGGTCAGGAGGGTGAGCAGTTCTTC. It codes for CASSLGAGGQEGEQFF.

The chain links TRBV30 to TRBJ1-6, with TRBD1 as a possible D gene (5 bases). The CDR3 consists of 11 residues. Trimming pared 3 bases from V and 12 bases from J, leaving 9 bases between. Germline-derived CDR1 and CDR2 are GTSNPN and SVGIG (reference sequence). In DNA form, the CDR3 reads TGTGCCTGGAGGGACAACGGACCCCTCCACTTT. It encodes CAWRDNGPLHF. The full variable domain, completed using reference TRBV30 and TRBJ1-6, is SQTIHQWPATLVQPVGSPLSLECTVEGTSNPNLYWYRQAAGRGLQLLFYSVGIGQISSEVPQNLSASRPQDRQFILSSKKLLLSDSGFYLCAWRDNGPLHFGNGTRLTVT.

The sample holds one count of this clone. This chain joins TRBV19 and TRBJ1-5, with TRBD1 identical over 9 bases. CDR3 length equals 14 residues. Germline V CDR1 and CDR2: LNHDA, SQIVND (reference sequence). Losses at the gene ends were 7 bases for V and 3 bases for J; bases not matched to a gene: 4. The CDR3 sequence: CASTRTGDNQPQHF. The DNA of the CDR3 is TGTGCCAGTACCCGGACAGGGGACAATCAGCCCCAGCATTTT.

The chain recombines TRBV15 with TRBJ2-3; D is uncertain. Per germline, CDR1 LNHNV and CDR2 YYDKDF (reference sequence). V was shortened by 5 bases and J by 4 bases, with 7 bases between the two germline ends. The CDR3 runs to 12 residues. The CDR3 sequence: CATSLLPDTQYF. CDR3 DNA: TGTGCCACCAGCCTCCTCCCAGATACGCAGTATTTT.

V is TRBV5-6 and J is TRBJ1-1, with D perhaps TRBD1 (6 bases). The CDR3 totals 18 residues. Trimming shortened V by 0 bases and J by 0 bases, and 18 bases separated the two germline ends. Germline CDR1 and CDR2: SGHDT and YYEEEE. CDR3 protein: CASSLVRPSGDMNTEAFF. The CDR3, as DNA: TGTGCCAGCAGCTTGGTTCGGCCCTCAGGGGACATGAACACTGAAGCTTTCTTT.

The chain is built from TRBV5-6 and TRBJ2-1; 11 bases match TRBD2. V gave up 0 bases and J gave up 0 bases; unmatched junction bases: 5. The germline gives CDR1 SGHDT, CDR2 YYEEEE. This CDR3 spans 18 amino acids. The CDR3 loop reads CASSLDLAGGISYNEQFF. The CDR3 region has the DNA TGTGCCAGCAGCTTGGATCTAGCGGGGGGCATCTCCTACAATGAGCAGTTCTTC.

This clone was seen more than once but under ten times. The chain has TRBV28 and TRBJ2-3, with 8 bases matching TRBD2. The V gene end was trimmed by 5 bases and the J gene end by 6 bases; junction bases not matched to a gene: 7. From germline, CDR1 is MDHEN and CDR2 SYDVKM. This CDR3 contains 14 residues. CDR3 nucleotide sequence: TGTGCCAGCAGTCCGGGACTAGACTCCGATACGCAGTATTTT. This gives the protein CASSPGLDSDTQYF.